These 26 T cell receptor beta chains originate from one sample sequenced in a study of CD8+ T cells in alopecia areata. RNA, once extracted, was reverse transcribed into cDNA for use as the sequencing template. Profiled with immunoSEQ multiplex PCR; TCRdb holds only in-frame clones, not every one. This sample yields 110,000 or so clones, of which 55% to 75% are seen a single time; 20% to 25% belongs to the top ten. The source material was CD8+ T cells sorted from blood. The receptor set was obtained from a human donor in good health.

The chain combines TRBV5-6 with TRBJ1-2; D is unclear. This CDR3 is 13 amino acids long. Looked up from germline, CDR1 is SGHDT and CDR2 is YYEEEE. V shed 0 bases and J shed 6 bases, with 9 bases lying between them. The CDR3 protein is CASSLGKTNGYTF. The CDR3 DNA is TGTGCCAGCAGCTTGGGCAAAACTAATGGCTACACCTTC.

This clone was seen a few times. V gene TRBV5-1 combines with J gene TRBJ2-3; D unresolved. The V end lost 0 bases, the J end lost 1 base, and 9 bases lay between the germline ends. Germline loops: CDR1 SGHRS, CDR2 YFSETQ. The CDR3 runs 15 residues. CDR3 DNA: TGCGCCAGCAGCTTGGCTGGACGGGGCACAGATACGCAGTATTTT. Encoded protein: CASSLAGRGTDTQYF.

This chain joins TRBV5-6 and TRBJ2-5, with 12 bases matching TRBD2. The V gene's germline CDR1 is SGHDT and CDR2 YYEEEE. The CDR3 length is 15 residues. J was trimmed by 2 bases and V by 2 bases; bases with no gene match: 1. The CDR3 DNA sequence: TGTGCCAGCAGCTTTGGACTAGCGGGGCAAGAGACCCAGTACTTC. This encodes CASSFGLAGQETQYF.

The gene calls are TRBV13 and TRBJ2-3; D call uncertain. The V gene lost 5 bases and the J gene lost 4 bases, with 7 bases spanning the gap. The germline V gene encodes CDR1 PRHDT and CDR2 FYEKMQ (reference sequence). This CDR3 is 12 amino acids long. CDR3: CASSPAADTQYF. In DNA, the CDR3 is TGTGCCAGCAGCCCGGCGGCAGATACGCAGTATTTT.

Many counts were recorded for this clone. V gene TRBV25-1 combines with J gene TRBJ2-2; D unresolved. The length of the CDR3 is 17 residues. The V gene lost 2 bases and the J gene lost 0 bases, with 13 bases spanning the gap. Germline-derived CDR1 and CDR2 are MGHDK and SYGVNS. Here the CDR3 DNA reads TGTGCCAGCAGTGAAGGAGTTGGGCCCGCGAACACCGGGGAGCTGTTTTTT. Translated, it gives CASSEGVGPANTGELFF.

V is TRBV5-6 and J is TRBJ2-7, with D maybe TRBD1 (6 bases). The CDR3 runs 16 residues. The germline V gene encodes CDR1 SGHDT and CDR2 YYEEEE. Trimming left V 3 bases short and J 0 bases short, with 16 bases between. CDR3 protein: CASSWIRTDNSYEQYF. CDR3 nucleotide sequence: TGTGCCAGCAGCTGGATCCGGACAGATAACTCCTACGAGCAGTACTTC.

This chain uses TRBV9 with TRBJ2-7; TRBD1 matches 8 bases. Per the germline V gene, CDR1 is SGDLS and CDR2 is YYNGEE. V gave up 3 bases and J gave up 5 bases; unmatched junction bases: 7. There are 14 residues in the CDR3. This CDR3 is CASSGRQGSNEQYF. The CDR3 DNA reads as TGTGCCAGCAGCGGGAGACAGGGGAGTAACGAGCAGTACTTC.

This clone has more than one count but fewer than ten. J is TRBJ2-3 and V is TRBV6-6; 10 nucleotides align to TRBD2. V lost 2 bases to trimming and J lost 4 bases; unmatched junction nucleotides: 6. The CDR3 has 16 residues. Germline V CDR1 and CDR2: MNHNY, SVGAGI (reference sequence). The CDR3 bases are TGTGCCAGCAGTTACGGGCTAGCGGGGGTTGCAGATACGCAGTATTTT. Its translation: CASSYGLAGVADTQYF.

This clone was counted only a few times. The rearrangement links TRBV7-9 to TRBJ1-5; 7 positions agree with TRBD1. The germline V gene encodes CDR1 SEHNR and CDR2 FQNEAQ (reference sequence). V lost 5 bases to trimming and J lost 5 bases; unmatched junction nucleotides: 6. The CDR3 totals 14 residues. The DNA of the CDR3 is TGTGCCAGCAGCAAGGGACAGATGGATCAGCCCCAGCATTTT. Amino acids: CASSKGQMDQPQHF.

The CDR3 spells CASSPGSSYEQYF. In DNA, the CDR3 is TGTGCCAGCAGCCCGGGTTCCTCGTACGAGCAGTACTTC. This sequence joins TRBV27 and TRBJ2-7, with D unclear. Trimming took off 6 bases at V and 4 bases at J, with 13 bases between the two ends. The length of the CDR3 is 13 residues. Per germline, CDR1 MNHEY and CDR2 SMNVEV (reference sequence).

The chain couples TRBV7-8 to TRBJ2-5; D gene ambiguous. Germline CDR1 is SGHVS and CDR2 is FQNEAQ. The V end was cut by 5 bases, the J end by 2 bases, with 3 bases between. The length of the CDR3 is 11 residues. The CDR3 nucleotides read TGTGCCAGCAGCATACAAGAGACCCAGTACTTC. This gives the protein CASSIQETQYF.

This clone turned up a few times. The CDR3 nucleotides read TGCGCCAGCAGCCCAGGGACCTACGAGCAGTACTTC. Translated, it gives CASSPGTYEQYF. The gene calls are TRBV5-1 and TRBJ2-7; tentatively, D is TRBD1 (5 bases). This CDR3 spans 12 amino acids. Germline-derived CDR1 and CDR2 are SGHRS and YFSETQ. V was shortened by 4 bases and J by 2 bases, with 7 bases between the two germline ends.

The gene calls are TRBV7-9 and TRBJ2-3; D call uncertain. The CDR3 has 12 amino acids. In germline, CDR1 is SEHNR, CDR2 FQNEAQ (reference sequence). Trimming took off 5 bases at V and 4 bases at J, with 7 bases between the two ends. CDR3 protein: CASSRSSDTQYF. The CDR3 nucleotides are TGTGCCAGCAGCCGGAGTTCAGATACGCAGTATTTT. Combining the CDR3 with reference TRBV7-9 and TRBJ2-3 gives the whole variable domain DTGVSQNPRHKITKRGQNVTFRCDPISEHNRLYWYRQTLGQGPEFLTYFQNEAQLEKSRLLSDRFSAERPKGSFSTLEIQRTEQGDSAMYLCASSRSSDTQYFGPGTRLTVL.

In its sample, this clone was seen a few times. The chain joins TRBV6-4 to TRBJ2-3; 9 nucleotides line up with TRBD2. Trimming took 6 bases from V and 5 from J; bases not matched to a gene: 9. CDR1 is MRHNA and CDR2 is SNTAGT in the germline V gene. This CDR3 is built from 15 residues. CDR3 nucleotide sequence: TGTGCCAGCAGCAGCCAGGGACTAGCAGGAGATACGCAGTATTTT. This sequence encodes CASSSQGLAGDTQYF.

This clone was seen only a few times. The chain joins TRBV4-1 to TRBJ2-1; TRBD2 agrees at 7 bases. The CDR3 length is 17 residues. CDR1 is MGHRA and CDR2 is YSYEKL in the germline V gene. With V trimmed by 2 bases and J by 6 bases, 13 bases remained unmatched. This chain's CDR3 is CASSQQSQGGKSNEQFF. The CDR3 DNA reads TGCGCCAGCAGCCAACAAAGCCAGGGAGGGAAGTCCAATGAGCAGTTCTTC.

This clone was observed a handful of times. V is TRBV28 and J is TRBJ2-6; D is unresolved. CDR3 length equals 16 residues. V shed 2 bases and J shed 2 bases, with 10 bases lying between them. Germline V CDR1 and CDR2: MDHEN, SYDVKM. CDR3 sequence reads: CASSLNVSPGANVLTF. The DNA for the CDR3 is TGTGCCAGCAGTTTAAACGTTTCGCCTGGGGCCAACGTCCTGACTTTC.

CDR3 protein: CASSLERGGTEAFF. In DNA, the CDR3 is TGTGCCAGCAGCTTGGAAAGGGGTGGCACTGAAGCTTTCTTT. This chain links TRBV5-4 with TRBJ1-1, with a weak D call TRBD1 (5 bases). The germline V gene encodes CDR1 SGHNT and CDR2 YYREEE (reference sequence). V was trimmed by 0 bases and J by 4 bases, leaving 10 bases between them. This CDR3 is built from 14 residues.

The rearrangement joins TRBV13 to TRBJ1-1; tentatively, D is TRBD1 (5 bases). V lost 6 bases and J 1 base, leaving 9 bases between the germline ends. The CDR3 has 13 amino acids. Germline CDR1 is PRHDT and CDR2 is FYEKMQ (reference sequence). CDR3 region: CASRWRGNTEAFF. In DNA form, the CDR3 reads TGTGCCAGCAGATGGAGGGGGAACACTGAAGCTTTCTTT.

This clone was found a few times. The rearrangement uses TRBV6-4 and TRBJ2-1, with a tentative D call TRBD2 (7 bases). Germline-derived CDR1 and CDR2 are MRHNA and SNTAGT. The germline V and J ends were trimmed by 6 bases and 7 bases, with 19 bases remaining between them. CDR3 length: 15 amino acids. In nucleotides, the CDR3 is TGTGCCAGCAGCAACGGGGGCGGGGGAGTTAATGAGCAGTTCTTC. This codes for CASSNGGGGVNEQFF.

The chain couples TRBV7-9 to TRBJ2-2, with 7 bases aligning to TRBD1. The CDR3 totals 16 residues. With 5 bases clipped from V and 5 bases from J, the junction kept 11 bases outside the gene matches. Germline values: CDR1 SEHNR, CDR2 FQNEAQ (reference sequence). CDR3 in DNA: TGTGCCAGCAGCCGGCGAGGGGGCGAAATAACCGGGGAGCTGTTTTTT. This encodes CASSRRGGEITGELFF.

The chain uses TRBV9 and TRBJ2-7, with TRBD2 matching over 7 bases. Germline loops: CDR1 SGDLS, CDR2 YYNGEE. This CDR3 is built from 14 residues. Trimming took 0 bases from V and 0 from J; bases not matched to a gene: 0. CDR3 sequence: CASSVGDYSYEQYF. CDR3 in DNA: TGTGCCAGCAGCGTAGGGGACTACTCCTACGAGCAGTACTTC.

The CDR3 DNA is TGTGCCAGCAGCTACCAACTAGCGGGCCCCACAGATACGCAGTATTTT. This translates into CASSYQLAGPTDTQYF. The V and J genes are TRBV13 and TRBJ2-3; TRBD2 matches at 9 bases. Trimming took 4 bases from V and 2 from J; bases not matched to a gene: 7. CDR3 length equals 16 residues. Germline CDR1 and CDR2: PRHDT and FYEKMQ (reference sequence).

This clone has more than one count but fewer than ten. At one of its ends the junction is not consistent with the germline gene, which may arise from a read error. This chain joins TRBV11-2 and TRBJ2-3; D is unclear. The germline CDR1 and CDR2 sequences are SGHAT and FQNNGV. The CDR3 runs 16 residues. CDR3 DNA sequence: TGCGCCAGCAGCCAAGATCCTTGGCGGTACACAGATACGCAGTATTTT. Its translation is CASSQDPWRYTDTQYF.

The chain couples TRBV29-1 to TRBJ2-5, with 11 positions matching TRBD2. The CDR3 runs 16 residues. CDR1 is SQVTM, CDR2 ANQGSEA, per germline. Unmatched junction bases numbered 3, after V lost 0 bases and J lost 0 bases. CDR3 sequence: CSVEDPGLADQETQYF. The CDR3 DNA sequence: TGCAGCGTTGAAGATCCGGGACTAGCGGACCAAGAGACCCAGTACTTC.

The table lists this clone with a few counts. The CDR3 here is CASSPQIGSYGYTF. For the CDR3, the DNA is TGTGCCAGCTCACCACAAATAGGGAGCTATGGCTACACCTTC. The rearrangement joins TRBV18 to TRBJ1-2, with D uncertain. The CDR3 has 14 amino acids. The germline V and J ends were trimmed by 1 base and 4 bases, with 10 bases remaining between them. CDR1 and CDR2 (germline): KGHSH, LQKENI. The whole variable domain, remainder taken from reference TRBV18 and TRBJ1-2, is NAGVMQNPRHLVRRRGQEARLRCSPMKGHSHVYWYRQLPEEGLKFMVYLQKENIIDESGMPKERFSAEFPKEGPSILRIQQVVRGDSAAYFCASSPQIGSYGYTFGSGTRLTVV.

This clone was seen more than once but under ten times. The gene calls are TRBV29-1 and TRBJ2-7, with 7 bases that match TRBD1. V lost 6 bases, J lost 0 bases, and 5 bases stayed unmatched. Looked up from germline, CDR1 is SQVTM and CDR2 is ANQGSEA. The CDR3 runs 13 residues. CDR3 DNA: TGCAGCGTCACGACAGGGAACTCCTACGAGCAGTACTTC. This gives the protein CSVTTGNSYEQYF.